Included here is one TCR beta chain sequence, with context. The antigen is not known. The germline CDR1 and CDR2 sequences are SGDLS and YYNGEE. J gave up 8 bases and V 3 bases, and 4 bases lay outside the gene matches. The CDR3 has 15 residues. The sample originates from a study of post-analysis software for immune sequencing data. Looking at the study overall: Relapsing-remitting, secondary progressive and progressive-relapsing forms of multiple sclerosis all featured among disease courses. Study conclusions and caveats: TRBV5-6, TRBV5-1 and TRBV20-1 belonged to a set of about five TRBV segments that were more frequent in patients than controls.

The authors incorporated unique molecular identifiers into the TCR beta cDNA libraries. A population of 1 to 10 million T cells gave rise to roughly 0.5 million cDNA molecules. TCRdb re-analysed the PCR reads in MiXCR, keeping a single row per CDR3 protein. The table shows roughly 730,000 distinct CDR3 sequences, with about 32% occurring only once. The chain recombines TRBV9 with TRBJ2-1; 14 nucleotides align to TRBD2. The receptor was isolated from a girl aged 10 to 17 with multiple sclerosis. The sequencing sample was made of blood. The CDR3 sequence is CASSGRTSGGYEQFF. The CDR3 nucleotides are TGTGCCAGCAGCGGACGGACTAGCGGGGGGTATGAGCAGTTCTTC. The entire variable domain, with the rest obtained from reference TRBV9 and TRBJ2-1, is as follows: DSGVTQTPKHLITATGQRVTLRCSPRSGDLSVYWYQQSLDQGLQFLIQYYNGEERAKGNILERFSAQQFPDLHSELNLSSLELGDSALYFCASSGRTSGGYEQFFGPGTRLTVL.